A single sample is the source of the 19 T cell receptor beta chains below, sequenced in a study of blood T cells in healthy people across ages. Combining a sample-barcoded 5' primer with a J-beta primer mix, a second PCR ran for roughly 7 to 12 cycles. TCRdb independently ran MiXCR on the 5' RACE reads; one entry per CDR3 protein. The sample yields 1.6 million or so distinct CDR3 sequences, around 35% seen once. Sequencing was done on a sample of blood. These receptor sequences come from a woman aged 25 to 39 in good health.

The chain carries TRBV15 and TRBJ2-1, with 10 nucleotides matching TRBD2. The CDR3 is 15 amino acids. Losses at the gene ends were 5 bases for V and 5 bases for J; bases not matched to a gene: 6. The germline V gene has CDR1 LNHNV and CDR2 YYDKDF (reference sequence). The CDR3 spells CATSGGLAEDNEQFF. The CDR3, as DNA: TGTGCCACCAGCGGAGGACTAGCGGAAGACAATGAGCAGTTCTTC. Based on the CDR3 plus reference TRBV15 and TRBJ2-1, the full variable domain is DAMVIQNPRYQVTQFGKPVTLSCSQTLNHNVMYWYQQKSSQAPKLLFHYYDKDFNNEADTPDNFQSRRPNTSFCFLDIRSPGLGDTAMYLCATSGGLAEDNEQFFGPGTRLTVL.

This sequence joins TRBV6-1 and TRBJ2-1; D not certain. V lost 3 bases and J 6 bases, leaving 12 bases between the germline ends. Germline lookup yields CDR1 MNHNS and CDR2 SASEGT. This CDR3 comprises 14 residues. CDR3: CASSDLITANEQFF. CDR3 sequence (DNA): TGTGCCAGCAGTGACTTAATTACGGCCAATGAGCAGTTCTTC.

V gene TRBV6-1 combines with J gene TRBJ1-2; D might be TRBD1 (5 bases). Trimming cost V 6 bases and J 4 bases, with 12 bases left between them. This CDR3 has 13 amino acids. CDR1 is MNHNS, CDR2 SASEGT, per germline. The CDR3 reads CASRLGTLYGYTF. Written as DNA, the CDR3 is TGTGCCAGCAGGCTCGGGACGCTCTATGGCTACACCTTC.

The chain is built from TRBV30 and TRBJ2-1; D unclear. The germline V gene encodes CDR1 GTSNPN and CDR2 SVGIG (reference sequence). V dropped 0 bases and J dropped 0 bases, with 9 bases sitting between them. The CDR3 runs to 15 residues. In nucleotides, the CDR3 is TGTGCCTGGAGTGTTTCCGGGTCCTCCTACAATGAGCAGTTCTTC. This translates into CAWSVSGSSYNEQFF.

This clonotype was seen only a few times. The chain combines TRBV6-1 with TRBJ1-2; D may be TRBD1 (6 bases). The CDR3 loop spans 15 amino acids. Germline V gene data show CDR1 as MNHNS and CDR2 as SASEGT. The V gene lost 6 bases and the J gene lost 4 bases, with 18 bases spanning the gap. CDR3: CASRSDPGQSYGYTF. CDR3 DNA: TGTGCCAGCAGATCAGACCCGGGACAAAGCTATGGCTACACCTTC.

This clonotype has only a few counts. The V and J genes are TRBV7-2 and TRBJ2-3; 9 bases are shared with TRBD1. CDR3 size: 16 residues. Germline CDR1 SGHTA, CDR2 FQGNSA. V lost 5 bases to trimming and J lost 4 bases; unmatched junction nucleotides: 10. CDR3 nucleotides: TGTGCCAGCAGCCTACCGGGACAGGGAGCGGCAGATACGCAGTATTTT. Translating gives CASSLPGQGAADTQYF.

The chain recombines TRBV5-1 with TRBJ2-3, with D perhaps TRBD1 or TRBD2 (5 bases each). Trimming stripped 6 bases from V and 3 bases from J, with 11 bases between. The CDR3 totals 13 residues. Germline CDR1 SGHRS, CDR2 YFSETQ. The CDR3: CASKNEGTDTQYF. The CDR3 coding sequence is TGCGCCAGCAAAAATGAGGGGACAGATACGCAGTATTTT.

Comment on this clonotype: This may be a read error, as it is one base from a much larger clone. The CDR3, as DNA: TGCGGCGTGGGCGACAGGGTGAACACCGGGGAGCTGTTTTTT. Its translation is CGVGDRVNTGELFF. V is TRBV29-1 and J is TRBJ2-2; TRBD1 agrees at 7 bases. CDR3 length equals 14 residues. Germline lookup yields CDR1 SQVTM and CDR2 ANQGSEA.

The chain is built from TRBV27 and TRBJ2-7, with D hard to call. The CDR3 extends over 14 amino acids. Trimming pared 3 bases from V and 4 bases from J, leaving 13 bases between. CDR1 and CDR2 from the germline V gene are MNHEY and SMNVEV (reference sequence). CDR3 nucleotide sequence: TGTGCCAGCAGTTTTACCGCCAAACCTTACGAGCAGTACTTC. Translating it yields CASSFTAKPYEQYF.

This clonotype was counted a few times. The V gene is TRBV9, the J gene TRBJ2-3; 9 bases map to TRBD2. With 4 bases clipped from V and 0 bases from J, the junction kept 9 bases outside the gene matches. The length of the CDR3 is 17 residues. Germline values: CDR1 SGDLS, CDR2 YYNGEE. The CDR3 reads CASSTSPSGKSTDTQYF. The CDR3 DNA reads as TGTGCCAGCAGCACGAGTCCTAGCGGGAAAAGCACAGATACGCAGTATTTT. Full variable domain (outside the CDR3, taken from reference TRBV9 and TRBJ2-3): DSGVTQTPKHLITATGQRVTLRCSPRSGDLSVYWYQQSLDQGLQFLIQYYNGEERAKGNILERFSAQQFPDLHSELNLSSLELGDSALYFCASSTSPSGKSTDTQYFGPGTRLTVL.

V gene TRBV18 combines with J gene TRBJ2-3; TRBD2 matches 9 bases. CDR3 length equals 18 residues. CDR1 and CDR2 (germline): KGHSH, LQKENI. Losses at the gene ends were 6 bases for V and 1 base for J; bases not matched to a gene: 14. CDR3 in DNA: TGTGCCAGCTCCGCTAGCGGGGCGGCTCCCGGGGGCACAGATACGCAGTATTTT. Its protein product is CASSASGAAPGGTDTQYF.

With respect to this clonotype: A clone one base away is much larger, so this may be a read error. The rearrangement joins TRBV5-1 to TRBJ2-3; D unresolved. Germline CDR1 reads SGHRS; CDR2 reads YFSETQ. The CDR3 contains 14 residues. This chain's CDR3 is CANSLRTAQDTQYF. As DNA, the CDR3 is TGCGCCAACAGCTTAAGGACGGCCCAAGATACGCAGTATTTT.

The V call is TRBV6-2 or TRBV6-3, the J call TRBJ2-7; D is unclear. Germline V gene data show CDR1 as MNHEY and CDR2 as SVGEGT. The ends were cut back, 0 bases at V and 6 bases at J, with 9 bases in the middle. CDR3 length: 13 residues. The CDR3, as DNA: TGTGCCAGCAGTTACTCGACTGAGCGCGAGCAGTACTTC. Translating it yields CASSYSTEREQYF.

V usage is TRBV7-2 and J usage is TRBJ2-5; no clear D gene. This CDR3 is built from 14 residues. V lost 1 base and J 5 bases, leaving 11 bases between the germline ends. Per germline, CDR1 SGHTA and CDR2 FQGNSA. CDR3 in DNA: TGTGCCAGCAGCTTAGGGGTGGCGTGGGAGACCCAGTACTTC. Residues: CASSLGVAWETQYF.

This clonotype was seen at least ten times. This chain connects TRBV5-1 to TRBJ2-1, with D possibly TRBD1 on 7 matching bases. Looked up from germline, CDR1 is SGHRS and CDR2 is YFSETQ. V dropped 2 bases and J dropped 9 bases, with 15 bases sitting between them. The CDR3 has 14 amino acids. The CDR3 loop is CASSLDREVGEQFF. The CDR3, as DNA: TGCGCCAGCAGCTTAGACAGGGAGGTTGGTGAGCAGTTCTTC. The complete variable domain, with remaining parts taken from reference TRBV5-1 and TRBJ2-1, reads KAGVTQTPRYLIKTRGQQVTLSCSPISGHRSVSWYQQTPGQGLQFLFEYFSETQRNKGNFPGRFSGRQFSNSRSEMNVSTLELGDSALYLCASSLDREVGEQFFGPGTRLTVL.

This rearrangement joins TRBV11-3 to TRBJ2-1, with 8 bases fitting TRBD2. V shed 5 bases, J shed 5 bases, and the junction held 8 bases outside the gene matches. This CDR3 region has 15 residues. Germline lookup yields CDR1 SGHNT and CDR2 YENEEA. In DNA form, the CDR3 reads TGTGCCAGCAGCCCCAGCGCGGGGGGACACAATGAGCAGTTCTTC. Amino acid sequence: CASSPSAGGHNEQFF. The complete variable domain, with remaining parts taken from reference TRBV11-3 and TRBJ2-1, reads EAGVVQSPRYKIIEKKQPVAFWCNPISGHNTLYWYLQNLGQGPELLIRYENEEAVDDSQLPKDRFSAERLKGVDSTLKIQPAELGDSAVYLCASSPSAGGHNEQFFGPGTRLTVL.

This chain uses TRBV24-1 with TRBJ2-3, with 15 bases lining up with TRBD2. V dropped 5 bases and J dropped 2; count of bases not matched to a gene: 10. Germline V gives CDR1 KGHDR, CDR2 SFDVKD. The CDR3 runs 19 residues. The CDR3 DNA sequence: TGTGCCACCAGTGGGGTTGGACTAGCGGGAGGGGGCCACACAGATACGCAGTATTTT. Translating it yields CATSGVGLAGGGHTDTQYF.

This chain connects TRBV5-6 to TRBJ2-1; 7 bases map to TRBD1. The trim removed 4 bases at V and 6 bases at J, leaving 10 bases unmatched. This CDR3 has 15 residues. CDR1 is SGHDT, CDR2 YYEEEE, per germline. DNA for the CDR3: TGTGCCAGCAGCGGACAGGACGAAAGGGGCAATGAGCAGTTCTTC. Translation: CASSGQDERGNEQFF.

V gene TRBV6-5 combines with J gene TRBJ2-7; a weak D match, TRBD1 (7 bases). Trimming took off 6 bases at V and 3 bases at J, with 18 bases between the two ends. The CDR3 has 15 residues. The germline V gene has CDR1 MNHEY and CDR2 SVGAGI. CDR3 sequence: CASRPRGTDLYEQYF. The CDR3 nucleotides read TGTGCCAGCAGGCCCCGGGGGACAGATCTCTACGAGCAGTACTTC.